One sample yielded the 13 T cell receptor beta chains listed below, sequenced in a study of T cells expressing NK-cell markers. TCRdb reprocessed the 5' RACE reads, with one entry per CDR3 protein and no DNA. The sample has hundreds of thousands of distinct CDR3 sequences. The sample taken for sequencing was blood T cells: a sorted CD56 or NKG2C T cell subset, CD4+ or CD8+ T cells, or bulk PBMC T cells (not recorded which). The receptors derive from a woman between 18 and 75 years old in good health.

V and J are TRBV5-5 and TRBJ2-3; TCRdb gives TRBD1 as the D gene, but with no DNA this cannot be confirmed. The CDR3 contains 14 residues. CDR1 and CDR2 (germline): SGHKS, YYEKEE (reference sequence). The CDR3 spells CASSRLGRADTQYF.

The rearrangement joins TRBV10-3 to TRBJ2-1. CDR1 is ENHRY and CDR2 is SYGVKD in the germline V gene. CDR3 length equals 13 residues. The CDR3 here is CAISESFLGEQFF.

The rearrangement uses TRBV7-7 and TRBJ2-5; TCRdb's D gene call, TRBD2, goes unchecked for lack of DNA. This CDR3 has 16 residues. Germline CDR1 reads SSHAT; CDR2 reads FNYEAQ (reference sequence). The CDR3 protein is CASSLRQAGYQETQYF.

The V call is TRBV12-3 or TRBV12-4, the J call TRBJ2-3; the TCRdb D gene call, TRBD2, has no DNA to confirm it. This CDR3 spans 17 amino acids. The CDR3 loop reads CASSLQRTPKGGDTQYF.

The gene calls are TRBV7-3 and TRBJ2-2; TCRdb designates TRBD1, a call that cannot be tested without DNA. CDR1 is SGHTA, CDR2 FQGTGA, per germline. This CDR3 comprises 15 residues. The CDR3 here is CASSLRESNTGELFF.

The rearrangement links TRBV5-4 to TRBJ1-1. The CDR3 is 12 residues long. Germline V CDR1 and CDR2: SGHNT, YYREEE (reference sequence). CDR3 loop: CASRGEGPEAFF.

The chain employs TRBV29-1 and TRBJ2-3; without DNA, the TCRdb call of TRBD1 cannot be checked. The CDR3 is made up of 14 amino acids. Germline V gene data show CDR1 as SQVTM and CDR2 as ANQGSEA. CDR3 loop: CSVDMGARADTQYF.

CDR3 sequence: CASSSSGQETQYF. V and J are TRBV28 and TRBJ2-5; no DNA is available, so the TRBD2 call from TCRdb remains unchecked. This CDR3 spans 13 amino acids. Germline loops: CDR1 MDHEN, CDR2 SYDVKM.

The rearrangement uses TRBV30 and TRBJ1-4; as DNA is missing, the TRBD1 call by TCRdb cannot be tested. Germline CDR1 GTSNPN, CDR2 SVGIG (reference sequence). The CDR3 has 14 residues. This CDR3 is CAWNQGALRWKLFF.

The rearrangement joins TRBV12-3 or TRBV12-4 to TRBJ2-7; TCRdb returns TRBD2, unconfirmable since there is no DNA. This CDR3 comprises 16 residues. CDR3 sequence: CASSSLVGLRAYEQYF.

The chain uses TRBV12-3 or TRBV12-4 and TRBJ2-3; TCRdb designates TRBD1, a call that cannot be tested without DNA. The CDR3 contains 15 residues. The CDR3 region is CASSPQGAQTDTQYF.

The rearrangement links TRBV19 to TRBJ2-2. This CDR3 is 14 amino acids long. The germline gives CDR1 LNHDA, CDR2 SQIVND (reference sequence). The CDR3: CASTVQKRIGELFF.

The chain links TRBV20-1 to TRBJ1-5; TCRdb calls TRBD1, which cannot be checked without DNA. Germline V gives CDR1 DFQATT, CDR2 SNEGSKA (reference sequence). The CDR3 consists of 16 residues. CDR3 residues: CSALPGQGARGQPQHF.